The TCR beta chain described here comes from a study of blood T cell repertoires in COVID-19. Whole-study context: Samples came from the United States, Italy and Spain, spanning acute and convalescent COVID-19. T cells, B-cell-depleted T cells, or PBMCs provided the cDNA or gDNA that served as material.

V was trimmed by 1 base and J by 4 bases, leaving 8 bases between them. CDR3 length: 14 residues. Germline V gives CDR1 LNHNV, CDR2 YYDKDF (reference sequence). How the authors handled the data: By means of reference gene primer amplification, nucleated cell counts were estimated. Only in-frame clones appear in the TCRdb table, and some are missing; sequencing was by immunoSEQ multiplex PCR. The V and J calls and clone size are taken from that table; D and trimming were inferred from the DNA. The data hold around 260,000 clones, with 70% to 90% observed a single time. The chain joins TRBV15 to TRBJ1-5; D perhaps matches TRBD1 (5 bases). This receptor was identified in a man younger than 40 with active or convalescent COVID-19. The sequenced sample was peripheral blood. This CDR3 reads CATSRGQKNQPQHF. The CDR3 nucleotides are TGTGCCACCAGCAGAGGACAGAAAAATCAGCCCCAGCATTTT.